This T cell receptor beta chain is from a study of regulatory T cells in long-lasting Graves disease. Overall study findings and caveats: Newly diagnosed Graves' patients exceeded persistent ones in TCR diversity.

TCR beta libraries were built with iRepertoire HTBI primers and Arm-PCR of CDR3 regions. TCRdb re-derived calls from the multiplex PCR reads in MiXCR, one entry per CDR3 protein. There are around 400,000 distinct CDR3 sequences in the sample; roughly 24% occur only once, and around 30% lies in the top ten. Germline V gene data show CDR1 as SGHDN and CDR2 as FVKESK. This CDR3 spans 14 amino acids. Trimming left V 1 base short and J 4 bases short, with 10 bases between. This clonotype showed up just a few times. Its target is not known. Time point: persistent/refractory GD, antithyroid drugs over 5 years with positive TRAb. Making the TCR library involved RNA that had been extracted from PBMCs. Graves' disease diagnoses used American Thyroid Association guidelines.

The chain recombines TRBV14 with TRBJ2-5; D unclear. This specimen consisted of peripheral blood mononuclear cells (PBMCs), obtained when the disease was refractory, from a patient treated with antithyroid drugs. The sequence derives from a woman aged 40 to 49 with Graves disease. As DNA, the CDR3 is TGTGCCAGCAGCCAAGGGTGGGTAGGAGAGACCCAGTACTTC. Translated, it gives CASSQGWVGETQYF.